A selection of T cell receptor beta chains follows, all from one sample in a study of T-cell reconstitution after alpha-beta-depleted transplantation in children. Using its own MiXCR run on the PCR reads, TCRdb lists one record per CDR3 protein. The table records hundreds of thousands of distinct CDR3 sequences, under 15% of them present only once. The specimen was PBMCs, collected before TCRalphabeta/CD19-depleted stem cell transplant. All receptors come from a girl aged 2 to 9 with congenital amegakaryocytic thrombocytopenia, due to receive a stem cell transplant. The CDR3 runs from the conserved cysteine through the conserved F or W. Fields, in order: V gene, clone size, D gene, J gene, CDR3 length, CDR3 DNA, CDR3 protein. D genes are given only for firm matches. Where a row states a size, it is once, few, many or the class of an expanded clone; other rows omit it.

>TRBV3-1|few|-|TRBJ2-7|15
TGTGCCAGCAGCCAAGGAGCGGGTGCTTCCTACGAGCAGTACTTC
CASSQGAGASYEQYF
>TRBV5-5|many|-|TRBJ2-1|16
TGTGCCAGCAGATTAGGGGGGTACAGCTCCTACAATGAGCAGTTCTTC
CASRLGGYSSYNEQFF
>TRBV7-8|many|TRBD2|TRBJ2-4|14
TGTGCCAGCAGTCCTAGCGGGAGAGGAAACATTCAGTACTTC
CASSPSGRGNIQYF
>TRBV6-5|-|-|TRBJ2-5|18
TGTGCCAGCAGTTACGGGTCTTATCGCCCACAGGGTCAAGAGACCCAGTACTTC
CASSYGSYRPQGQETQYF
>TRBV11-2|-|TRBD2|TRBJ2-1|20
TGTGCCAGCAGCTTATGGGGACTAGCGCCCGTGGGGGGCTCCTACAATGAGCAGTTCTTC
CASSLWGLAPVGGSYNEQFF
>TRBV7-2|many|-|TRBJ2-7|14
TGTGCCAGCAGCTTGAAACTGTTCTCCTACGAGCAGTACTTC
CASSLKLFSYEQYF
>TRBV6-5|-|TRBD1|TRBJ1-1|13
TGTGCCAGCAGTTACTGGGGCAGGGGGGAAGCTTTCTTT
CASSYWGRGEAFF
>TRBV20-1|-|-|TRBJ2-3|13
TGCAGTGCTAGTGTGGCGGGGACAGATACGCAGTATTTT
CSASVAGTDTQYF
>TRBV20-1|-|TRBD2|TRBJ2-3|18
TGCAGTGCTAGAGCGGTGACATCTAGCGGGAGGGCCCCAGATACGCAGTATTTT
CSARAVTSSGRAPDTQYF
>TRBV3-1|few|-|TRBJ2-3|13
TGTGCCAGCAGCCCCGTTTCTCCAGATACGCAGTATTTT
CASSPVSPDTQYF
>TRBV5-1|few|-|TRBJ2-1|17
TGCGCCAGCAGCTTGGTCCGGCCGGAGGGGATACTCAATGAGCAGTTCTTC
CASSLVRPEGILNEQFF
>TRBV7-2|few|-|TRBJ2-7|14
TGTGCCAGCAGCTTAGTTTCGGGAGAAAGGGAGCAGTACTTC
CASSLVSGEREQYF
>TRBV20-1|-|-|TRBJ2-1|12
TGCAGTGCTAGAGAGGGAAACAATGAGCAGTTCTTC
CSAREGNNEQFF
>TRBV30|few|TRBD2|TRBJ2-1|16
TGTGCCTGGAGCCTTTGGACTAGCGCGACGTTAGGTGAGCAGTTCTTC
CAWSLWTSATLGEQFF
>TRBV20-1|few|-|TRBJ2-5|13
TGCAGTGCCGGCGGGGCTAGTGCAGAGACCCAGTACTTC
CSAGGASAETQYF
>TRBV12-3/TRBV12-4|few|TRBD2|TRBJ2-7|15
TGTGCCAGCAGCAGGAGCGGGGTCAGGGTCTACGAGCAGTACTTC
CASSRSGVRVYEQYF
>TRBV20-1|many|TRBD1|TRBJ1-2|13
TGCAGTGCGGGTCGACAGGGGCCCTATGGCTACACCTTC
CSAGRQGPYGYTF
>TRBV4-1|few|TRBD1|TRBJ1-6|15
TGCGCCAGCAGCCAAGTACAGGGGGCGTCGTCACCCCTCCACTTT
CASSQVQGASSPLHF
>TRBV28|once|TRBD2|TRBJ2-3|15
TGTGCCAGCAGTGGAGGACGGGAGGAGGCAGATACGCAGTATTTT
CASSGGREEADTQYF
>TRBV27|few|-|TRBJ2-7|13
TGTGCCAGCAGCTCCCCGGGGATCTACGAGCAGTACTTC
CASSSPGIYEQYF
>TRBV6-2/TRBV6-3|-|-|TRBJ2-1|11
TGTGCCAGCACTTACAGGCGTGAGCAGTTCTTC
CASTYRREQFF
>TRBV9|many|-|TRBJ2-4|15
TGTGCCAGCAGCGTAGGGGGGGGCCCAGGAAACATTCAGTACTTC
CASSVGGGPGNIQYF
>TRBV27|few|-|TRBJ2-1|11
TGTGCCAGCAGTTCCCCTAGCCGAAGGTTCTTC
CASSSPSRRFF
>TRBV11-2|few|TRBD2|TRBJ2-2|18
TGTGCCAGCAGCTTACTTCGCCTAGCGGCTGGGGGCACCGGGGAGCTGTTTTTT
CASSLLRLAAGGTGELFF
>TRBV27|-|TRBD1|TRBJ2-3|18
TGTGCCAGCAGTTTGTTTTCAGGAGAGGGACAGGGGGGAGATACGCAGTATTTT
CASSLFSGEGQGGDTQYF
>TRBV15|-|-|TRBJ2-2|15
TGTGCCACCAGCAGAGATCTGGGGGTAGGCGGGGAGCTGTTTTTT
CATSRDLGVGGELFF
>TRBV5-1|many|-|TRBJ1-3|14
TGCGCCAGCAGCTTGGAGCCGGGTTGGGACACCATATATTTT
CASSLEPGWDTIYF
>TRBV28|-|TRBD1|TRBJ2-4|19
TGTGCCAGCAGTTTATCGTTAGAAGACAGGGGGCCCTTACAGGACATTCAGTACTTC
CASSLSLEDRGPLQDIQYF
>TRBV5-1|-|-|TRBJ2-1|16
TGCGCCAGCAGCTTGGTCGGGGGGCTTAACTACAATGAGCAGTTCTTC
CASSLVGGLNYNEQFF
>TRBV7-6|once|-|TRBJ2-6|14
TGTGCCAGCAGCTCCTGGGTCGGGGCCAACGTCCTGACTTTC
CASSSWVGANVLTF
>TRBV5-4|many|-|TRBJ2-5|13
TGTGCCAGCAGCTACGGACAGCAAGAGACCCAGTACTTC
CASSYGQQETQYF
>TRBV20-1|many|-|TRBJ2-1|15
TGCAGTGCTAGAGATCGGCGGCTAGCGATTGCCGAGCAGTTCTTC
CSARDRRLAIAEQFF